These 7 T cell receptor beta chains originate from one sample sequenced in a study of T cells in Graves' hyperthyroidism and ophthalmopathy. Amplified regions were TCR beta CDR3 sequences from RNA transcripts. First-round RT-PCR targeting the TCR CDR3 was performed with the HTBI primer set. TCRdb passed the multiplex PCR reads through MiXCR, listing each CDR3 protein once. The sample consists of nearly 600,000 distinct CDR3 sequences, 14% of them appearing once. Sequenced input: blood. The receptors derive from a young woman with Graves' ophthalmopathy.

The table lists this clonotype with a few counts. This sequence joins TRBV3-1 and TRBJ2-4; 12 bases are shared with TRBD2. Germline V gene data show CDR1 as LGHDT and CDR2 as YNNKEL (reference sequence). The CDR3 is 14 amino acids. V lost 2 bases to trimming and J lost 11 bases; unmatched junction nucleotides: 4. CDR3 region: CASSQRTSGELQYF. The CDR3 DNA sequence: TGTGCCAGCAGCCAACGGACTAGCGGGGAACTTCAGTACTTC.

This chain links TRBV29-1 with TRBJ1-1, with D unresolved. CDR1 and CDR2 (germline): SQVTM, ANQGSEA. The V and J ends lost 7 bases and 1 base respectively, with 13 bases between them. The CDR3 covers 13 residues. CDR3 region: CSAFGPQNTEAFF. The CDR3 bases are TGCAGCGCTTTCGGACCACAGAACACTGAAGCTTTCTTT. Based on the CDR3 plus reference TRBV29-1 and TRBJ1-1, the full variable domain is SAVISQKPSRDICQRGTSLTIQCQVDSQVTMMFWYRQQPGQSLTLIATANQGSEATYESGFVIDKFPISRPNLTFSTLTVSNMSPEDSSIYLCSAFGPQNTEAFFGQGTRLTVV.

The sample holds many counts of this clonotype. V and J are TRBV2 and TRBJ2-1; 11 bases align to TRBD2. The CDR3 runs to 14 residues. In germline, CDR1 is SNHLY, CDR2 FYNNEI. After removal of 6 bases from V and 6 bases from J, the junction contained 4 bases not matched to a gene. CDR3 residues: CASRTSGIGNEQFF. CDR3 nucleotides: TGTGCCAGCAGGACTAGCGGGATTGGCAATGAGCAGTTCTTC.

This clonotype has just a few counts. The rearrangement joins TRBV5-6 to TRBJ2-5; 11 bases fit TRBD2. The V gene end was trimmed by 0 bases and the J gene end by 2 bases; junction bases not matched to a gene: 9. The CDR3 covers 18 residues. CDR1 is SGHDT and CDR2 is YYEEEE in the germline V gene. Written as DNA, the CDR3 is TGTGCCAGCAGCTTGGGGCGGGCGGTAGCGGGAGGGCAAGAGACCCAGTACTTC. It encodes CASSLGRAVAGGQETQYF.

This clonotype was observed many times. The gene calls are TRBV20-1 and TRBJ2-5, with no clear D. The ends were cut back, 1 base at V and 5 bases at J, with 11 bases in the middle. There are 13 residues in the CDR3. Germline-derived CDR1 and CDR2 are DFQATT and SNEGSKA (reference sequence). CDR3 residues: CSARGLGEETQYF. The CDR3 nucleotides are TGCAGTGCTAGAGGACTGGGCGAGGAGACCCAGTACTTC.

This clonotype was seen repeatedly, ten times or more. This chain uses TRBV4-1 with TRBJ1-1, with D uncertain. This CDR3 is built from 13 residues. Trimming cost V 4 bases and J 8 bases, with 14 bases left between them. The germline V gene encodes CDR1 MGHRA and CDR2 YSYEKL. The CDR3 DNA follows: TGCGCCAGCAGCCCGCATCCGTACGAGGAAGCTTTCTTT. Translating gives CASSPHPYEEAFF.

V and J are TRBV7-2 and TRBJ2-4, with TRBD1 matching 7 bases. The length of the CDR3 is 15 residues. J was trimmed by 3 bases and V by 5 bases; bases with no gene match: 7. In germline, CDR1 is SGHTA, CDR2 FQGNSA. The CDR3 is CASSTTGVGKNIQYF. The CDR3 region has the DNA TGTGCCAGCAGCACCACAGGGGTCGGCAAAAACATTCAGTACTTC.